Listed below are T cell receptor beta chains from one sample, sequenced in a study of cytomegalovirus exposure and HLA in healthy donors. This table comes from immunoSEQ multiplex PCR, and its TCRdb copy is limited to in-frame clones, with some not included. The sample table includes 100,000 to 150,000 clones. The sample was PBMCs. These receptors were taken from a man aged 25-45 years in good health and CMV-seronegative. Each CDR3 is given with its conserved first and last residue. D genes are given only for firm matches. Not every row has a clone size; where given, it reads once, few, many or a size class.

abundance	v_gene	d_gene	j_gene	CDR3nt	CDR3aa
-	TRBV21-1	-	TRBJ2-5	TGTGCCAGCAGCGAAAGGCGGCAGAGCCAAGAGACCCAGTACTTC	CASSERRQSQETQYF
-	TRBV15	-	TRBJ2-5	TGTGCTCAATCGTCAGGGTACCAAGAGACCCAGTACTTC	CAQSSGYQETQYF
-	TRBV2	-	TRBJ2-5	TGTGCCAGCAGTGGGCAAACAGGGTTCGAGGAGACCCAGTACTTC	CASSGQTGFEETQYF
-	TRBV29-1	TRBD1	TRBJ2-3	TGCAGCGGTCTCCGGACAGGGGGATCGGATACGCAGTATTTT	CSGLRTGGSDTQYF
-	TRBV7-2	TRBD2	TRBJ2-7	TGTGCCAGCAGCTACACTAGCGGGGGCACCTACGAGCAGTACTTC	CASSYTSGGTYEQYF
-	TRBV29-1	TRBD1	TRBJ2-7	TGCAGCGTCCTACAGGGGGCCTACGAGCAGTACTTC	CSVLQGAYEQYF
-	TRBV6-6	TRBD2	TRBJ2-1	TGTGCCAGCAGCCCCGGACTAGCGGGAGCTACTAAGCAGTTCTTC	CASSPGLAGATKQFF
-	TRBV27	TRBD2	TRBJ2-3	TGTGCCAGCAGTTTAATTTGGCGGGAGGACACAGATACGCAGTATTTT	CASSLIWREDTDTQYF
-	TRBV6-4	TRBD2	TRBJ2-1	TGTGCCAGCAGTGACTCGAAGCGGGGGAGCTCCTACAATGAGCAGTTCTTC	CASSDSKRGSSYNEQFF
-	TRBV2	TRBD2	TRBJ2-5	TGTGCCAGAGGGGGGACTAGCGGACAAGAGACCCAGTACTTC	CARGGTSGQETQYF
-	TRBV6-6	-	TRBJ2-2	TGTGCCAGCAGCGCGGGACTTCTCGCGAACACCGGGGAGCTGTTTTTT	CASSAGLLANTGELFF
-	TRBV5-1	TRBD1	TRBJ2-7	TGCGCCAGCAGCCCTCGACAGGGGGCGTACGAGCAGTACTTC	CASSPRQGAYEQYF
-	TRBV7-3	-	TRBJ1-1	TGTGCCAGCAGCTTATTCGGGTCTAACACTGAAGCTTTCTTT	CASSLFGSNTEAFF
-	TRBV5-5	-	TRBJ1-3	TGTGCCAGCAGCTTGCCCAGGGCTGGAAACACCATATATTTT	CASSLPRAGNTIYF
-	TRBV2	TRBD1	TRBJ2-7	TGTGCCTTCCGGGACAGCTTCTACGAGCAGTACTTC	CAFRDSFYEQYF
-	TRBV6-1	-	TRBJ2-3	TGTGCCAGCAGTGAAGAAATGGGAGGAGCAGATACGCAGTATTTT	CASSEEMGGADTQYF
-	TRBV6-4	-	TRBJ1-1	TGTGCCAGCAGTGACTCGCGGGTGGGCACTGAAGCTTTCTTT	CASSDSRVGTEAFF
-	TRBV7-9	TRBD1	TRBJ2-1	TGTGCCAGCAGCCGCCGGACAGGGGGCAGTGAGCAGTTCTTC	CASSRRTGGSEQFF
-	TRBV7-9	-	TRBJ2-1	TGTGCCAGCAGCTTAAGTCCAGGTGCCCCCAATGAGCAGTTCTTC	CASSLSPGAPNEQFF
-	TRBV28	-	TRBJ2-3	TGTGCCAGCAGTTCCCTCTTTGTGGGAGTGATCCTAAAATCTAGCACAGATACGCAGTATTTT	CASSSLFVGVILKSSTDTQYF
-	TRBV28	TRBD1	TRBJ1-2	TGTGCCAGCAGTTCCGGAGGGACAGGAGCTAACTATGGCTACACCTTC	CASSSGGTGANYGYTF
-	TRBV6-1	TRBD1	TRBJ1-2	TGTGCCAGCAGTGACCCCGGACAGGGGTACTATGGCTACACCTTC	CASSDPGQGYYGYTF
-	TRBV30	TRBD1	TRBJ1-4	TGTGCCTGGAGACCGACCGGGACAGGGGAGCTACAACCTAATGAAAAACTGTTTTTT	CAWRPTGTGELQPNEKLFF
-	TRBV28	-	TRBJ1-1	TGTGCCAGCAGTTTAGAACCCGGGGGCACTGAAGCTTTCTTT	CASSLEPGGTEAFF
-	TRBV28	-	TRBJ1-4	TGTGCCAGCAGTTCGATCGACAGGTCTGAAAAACTGTTTTTT	CASSSIDRSEKLFF
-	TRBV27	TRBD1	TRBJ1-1	TGTGCCAGCAGTTTTTCGGACAGGCCCCACACTGAAGCTTTCTTT	CASSFSDRPHTEAFF
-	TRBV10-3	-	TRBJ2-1	TGTGCCATCAAACGACAGGTTGGTCATGAGCAGTTCTTC	CAIKRQVGHEQFF
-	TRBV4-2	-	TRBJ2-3	TGTGCCAGCAGCCAGCTTAATAGTGGAGATACGCAGTATTTT	CASSQLNSGDTQYF
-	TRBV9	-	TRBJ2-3	TGTGCCAGCAGCGTGCTAGGGGCAGATACGCAGTATTTT	CASSVLGADTQYF
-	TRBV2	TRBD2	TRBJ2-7	TGTGCCAGCAGTCCCACGACTAGCGGGAGGTCATACGAGCAGTACTTC	CASSPTTSGRSYEQYF
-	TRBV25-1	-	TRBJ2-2	TGTGCCAGCACCCGAGCAGGGGTTAACACCGGGGAGCTGTTTTTT	CASTRAGVNTGELFF
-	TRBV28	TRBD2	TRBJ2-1	TGTGCCACTAGCGGGAGGCGCAATGAGCAGTTCTTC	CATSGRRNEQFF
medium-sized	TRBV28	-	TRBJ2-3	TGTGCCAGCAGTCCCAGGGAAAGCACAGATACGCAGTATTTT	CASSPRESTDTQYF
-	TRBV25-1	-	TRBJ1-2	TGTGCCAGGGAGGGACTGGGAAGGCGTGGCTACACCTTC	CAREGLGRRGYTF
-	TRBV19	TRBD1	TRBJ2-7	TGTGCCAGTTCCCGGGACAGGGGAGCCTACGAGCAGTACTTC	CASSRDRGAYEQYF
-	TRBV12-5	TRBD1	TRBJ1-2	TGTGCTAGTGGTTCCCCCCGGACAGGACATAACTATGGCTACACCTTC	CASGSPRTGHNYGYTF
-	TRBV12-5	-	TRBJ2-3	TGTGCTAGTGGTTTGGATGTGGAGGGAGATACGCAGTATTTT	CASGLDVEGDTQYF
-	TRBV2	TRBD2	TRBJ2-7	TGTGCCAGCAGACTCGATTACGCGGGAGGGCCTGACGAGCAGTACTTC	CASRLDYAGGPDEQYF
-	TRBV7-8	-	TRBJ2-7	TGTGCCAGCACCTATGGACTGAGCTCCTACGAGCAGTACTTC	CASTYGLSSYEQYF
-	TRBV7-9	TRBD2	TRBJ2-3	TGTGCCAGCAGCTTCTTAGCGGGAGATTTGACGAGCACAGATACGCAGTATTTT	CASSFLAGDLTSTDTQYF
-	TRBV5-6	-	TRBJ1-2	TGTGCCAGCAGCCCCATTCCGGGACAAGCTTTCTATGGCTACACCTTC	CASSPIPGQAFYGYTF
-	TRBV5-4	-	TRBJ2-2	TGTGCCAGCACCTTCGATCGGGAAAACGGGGAGCTGTTTTTT	CASTFDRENGELFF
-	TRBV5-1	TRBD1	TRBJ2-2	TGCGCCAGCAGCTTGGAGGGCAGGGGGCAAACCGGGGAGCTGTTTTTT	CASSLEGRGQTGELFF